These T cell receptor beta chains were read from a single sample in a study of T-cell memory formation after mild COVID-19. TCRdb reprocessed the 5' RACE reads with MiXCR, giving one entry per CDR3 protein. The sample records approximately 490,000 distinct CDR3 sequences, over 20% being singletons. The sequencing input was PBMCs or a T cell subset sorted from them (not recorded which). The receptors stem from an adult woman who had mild COVID-19 (a few samples of this study predate the infection). Cell type and time point are not known. CDR3s include the opening cysteine and the closing phenylalanine or tryptophan. A D gene is named only where the DNA matches it firmly. Only part of the rows carry a size: once, few, many, or a class if the clone is expanded.

abundance: few
len: 20
v_gene: TRBV7-9
j_gene: TRBJ2-2
d_gene: TRBD1
CDR3nt: TGTGCCAGCAGCCCCTGGACAGGGCTGAATTCGTGGACTCTCGCCGGGGAGCTGTTTTTT
CDR3aa: CASSPWTGLNSWTLAGELFF

abundance: few
len: 15
v_gene: TRBV21-1
j_gene: TRBJ1-1
d_gene: .
CDR3nt: TGTGCCAGCAGCAAAGTTTGGAGAATGAACACTGAAGCTTTCTTT
CDR3aa: CASSKVWRMNTEAFF

abundance: few
len: 11
v_gene: TRBV20-1
j_gene: TRBJ2-5
d_gene: .
CDR3nt: TGCAGTGCTAGAGGGAGAGAGACCCAGTACTTC
CDR3aa: CSARGRETQYF

abundance: few
len: 15
v_gene: TRBV12-3/TRBV12-4
j_gene: TRBJ2-7
d_gene: TRBD2
CDR3nt: TGTGCCAGCAGACCCAAAGCGGGAGAGGAGGACGAGCAGTACTTC
CDR3aa: CASRPKAGEEDEQYF

abundance: many
len: 15
v_gene: TRBV7-2
j_gene: TRBJ2-3
d_gene: .
CDR3nt: TGTGCCAGCAGCTTAGACTTGCGCCTCACAGATACGCAGTATTTT
CDR3aa: CASSLDLRLTDTQYF

abundance: .
len: 17
v_gene: TRBV20-1
j_gene: TRBJ1-1
d_gene: TRBD1
CDR3nt: TGCAGTGCTAGGGTTCTCCGGGGACAGGGGGCGCGAACTGAAGCTTTCTTT
CDR3aa: CSARVLRGQGARTEAFF

abundance: .
len: 14
v_gene: TRBV6-5
j_gene: TRBJ2-5
d_gene: .
CDR3nt: TGTGCCAGCAGTTACTCTACTGATTGGAAGACCCAGTACTTC
CDR3aa: CASSYSTDWKTQYF

abundance: once
len: 14
v_gene: TRBV24-1
j_gene: TRBJ1-2
d_gene: TRBD1
CDR3nt: TGTGCCACCAGTGACTGGGGACAGAACTATGGCTACACCTTC
CDR3aa: CATSDWGQNYGYTF

abundance: .
len: 14
v_gene: TRBV7-9
j_gene: TRBJ1-2
d_gene: TRBD1
CDR3nt: TGTGCCAGCAGCGTCCGGGGACAGGGGAACGGCTACACCTTC
CDR3aa: CASSVRGQGNGYTF

abundance: few
len: 16
v_gene: TRBV5-6
j_gene: TRBJ2-7
d_gene: TRBD1
CDR3nt: TGTGCCAGCAGCTCCTCCGGGACAGGGGGGCTCTACGAGCAGTACTTC
CDR3aa: CASSSSGTGGLYEQYF

abundance: .
len: 13
v_gene: TRBV5-1
j_gene: TRBJ2-7
d_gene: .
CDR3nt: TGCGCCAGCAGCTTGGTGGGTAACTACGAGCAGTACTTC
CDR3aa: CASSLVGNYEQYF

abundance: .
len: 16
v_gene: TRBV12-3/TRBV12-4
j_gene: TRBJ2-2
d_gene: TRBD1
CDR3nt: TGTGCCAGCAGAAGTAACAGGGGGCACGGCACCGGGGAGCTGTTTTTT
CDR3aa: CASRSNRGHGTGELFF

abundance: few
len: 12
v_gene: TRBV10-3
j_gene: TRBJ2-1
d_gene: .
CDR3nt: TGTGCCATCAGTGATTCGGGGGGCGAGCAGTTCTTC
CDR3aa: CAISDSGGEQFF

abundance: few
len: 15
v_gene: TRBV7-2
j_gene: TRBJ2-7
d_gene: TRBD2
CDR3nt: TGTGCCAGCAGCTCGAGCGGGAGGGCCCAGGGCGAGCAGTACTTC
CDR3aa: CASSSSGRAQGEQYF

abundance: .
len: 16
v_gene: TRBV4-2
j_gene: TRBJ2-6
d_gene: .
CDR3nt: TGTGCCAGCAGCCAAGATGAGGGTACGGGGGCCAACGTCCTGACTTTC
CDR3aa: CASSQDEGTGANVLTF

abundance: few
len: 15
v_gene: TRBV19
j_gene: TRBJ2-1
d_gene: TRBD2
CDR3nt: TGTGCCAGTAGTATTGCTGGCGGGGGGAGCAATGAGCAGTTCTTC
CDR3aa: CASSIAGGGSNEQFF

abundance: .
len: 15
v_gene: TRBV19
j_gene: TRBJ1-5
d_gene: .
CDR3nt: TGTGCCAGTATCCCCTCGGGGCAGGCTGGGTGGCCCCAGCATTTT
CDR3aa: CASIPSGQAGWPQHF

abundance: .
len: 14
v_gene: TRBV4-3
j_gene: TRBJ1-1
d_gene: TRBD1
CDR3nt: TGCGCCAGCAGCTCCGGACAGGGGGCGTCTGAAGCTTTCTTT
CDR3aa: CASSSGQGASEAFF

abundance: few
len: 16
v_gene: TRBV2
j_gene: TRBJ2-3
d_gene: TRBD1
CDR3nt: TGTGCCAGCAGTGCTCCTGGACAGGGGGTATCAGATACGCAGTATTTT
CDR3aa: CASSAPGQGVSDTQYF

abundance: few
len: 15
v_gene: TRBV2
j_gene: TRBJ1-1
d_gene: TRBD1
CDR3nt: TGTGCCAGCAGACTAGACAGGGCATCGAACACTGAAGCTTTCTTT
CDR3aa: CASRLDRASNTEAFF

abundance: few
len: 15
v_gene: TRBV11-2
j_gene: TRBJ2-7
d_gene: .
CDR3nt: TGTGCCAGCAGCTTAGAGGGGCTAAGCTCCTACGAGCAGTACTTC
CDR3aa: CASSLEGLSSYEQYF

abundance: .
len: 13
v_gene: TRBV7-2
j_gene: TRBJ1-1
d_gene: TRBD1
CDR3nt: TGTGCCAGCAGCTTAATGGCAGGGGGTGAAGCTTTCTTT
CDR3aa: CASSLMAGGEAFF

abundance: .
len: 13
v_gene: TRBV7-2
j_gene: TRBJ2-2
d_gene: .
CDR3nt: TGTGCCAGCAGCGCTATAACCACCGGGGAGCTGTTTTTT
CDR3aa: CASSAITTGELFF

abundance: .
len: 17
v_gene: TRBV5-1
j_gene: TRBJ2-3
d_gene: TRBD1
CDR3nt: TGCGCCAGCAGCTTCTCCGGGACAGGGGTGAGGACAGATACGCAGTATTTT
CDR3aa: CASSFSGTGVRTDTQYF

abundance: few
len: 16
v_gene: TRBV12-3/TRBV12-4
j_gene: TRBJ1-3
d_gene: .
CDR3nt: TGTGCCAGCAGCCACACGCGCGGGACATTTGGAAACACCATATATTTT
CDR3aa: CASSHTRGTFGNTIYF

abundance: once
len: 17
v_gene: TRBV24-1
j_gene: TRBJ2-2
d_gene: TRBD1
CDR3nt: TGTGCCACCAGTGATTACCCAGGGGGAAGGGACACCGGGGAGCTGTTTTTT
CDR3aa: CATSDYPGGRDTGELFF

abundance: few
len: 15
v_gene: TRBV3-1
j_gene: TRBJ2-1
d_gene: .
CDR3nt: TGTGCCAGCAGCCAAGCGGGAAGAGATCGGGTCGAGCAGTTCTTC
CDR3aa: CASSQAGRDRVEQFF

abundance: few
len: 15
v_gene: TRBV10-3
j_gene: TRBJ2-5
d_gene: .
CDR3nt: TGTGCCATCAGTGAGTCTCGACGCAGTCAAGAGACCCAGTACTTC
CDR3aa: CAISESRRSQETQYF

abundance: few
len: 16
v_gene: TRBV27
j_gene: TRBJ2-4
d_gene: .
CDR3nt: TGTGCCAGCAGTAGGGGGGTCCCCCTAGCCAAAAACATTCAGTACTTC
CDR3aa: CASSRGVPLAKNIQYF

abundance: many
len: 15
v_gene: TRBV12-3/TRBV12-4
j_gene: TRBJ1-6
d_gene: .
CDR3nt: TGTGCCAGCAGTTTTGCAGGGAACTATAATTCACCCCTCCACTTT
CDR3aa: CASSFAGNYNSPLHF

abundance: few
len: 14
v_gene: TRBV6-6
j_gene: TRBJ1-1
d_gene: .
CDR3nt: TGTGCCAGCAGTTACTCGAACAGGGTTGGTGAAGCTTTCTTT
CDR3aa: CASSYSNRVGEAFF

abundance: .
len: 15
v_gene: TRBV18
j_gene: TRBJ1-5
d_gene: .
CDR3nt: TGTGCCAGCTCACCAGGACAGATTAGCAATCAGCCCCAGCATTTT
CDR3aa: CASSPGQISNQPQHF

abundance: few
len: 13
v_gene: TRBV6-5
j_gene: TRBJ2-2
d_gene: .
CDR3nt: TGTGCCAGCAGTTACTCGAGGACCGGGGAGCTGTTTTTT
CDR3aa: CASSYSRTGELFF

abundance: .
len: 15
v_gene: TRBV3-1
j_gene: TRBJ2-7
d_gene: .
CDR3nt: TGTGCCAGCAGCATTGGGAACCTCAGGCCTTACGAGCAGTACTTC
CDR3aa: CASSIGNLRPYEQYF

abundance: .
len: 18
v_gene: TRBV6-6
j_gene: TRBJ2-1
d_gene: TRBD2
CDR3nt: TGTGCCAGCAGTTACTCCGGCGGGGGGGTTAGGGCCTACAATGAGCAGTTCTTC
CDR3aa: CASSYSGGGVRAYNEQFF

abundance: many
len: 11
v_gene: TRBV7-6
j_gene: TRBJ2-1
d_gene: .
CDR3nt: TGTGCCAGCAGCCCTGGGTATGAGCAGTTCTTC
CDR3aa: CASSPGYEQFF

abundance: .
len: 14
v_gene: TRBV7-9
j_gene: TRBJ1-1
d_gene: .
CDR3nt: TGTGCCAGCAGCCAATTGGACGGAAACGCCGGGGCTTTCTTT
CDR3aa: CASSQLDGNAGAFF

abundance: .
len: 15
v_gene: TRBV18
j_gene: TRBJ2-7
d_gene: .
CDR3nt: TGTGCCAGCTCACCTTCGACAGGTAGCTCCTACGAGCAGTACTTC
CDR3aa: CASSPSTGSSYEQYF

abundance: few
len: 15
v_gene: TRBV7-2
j_gene: TRBJ2-2
d_gene: .
CDR3nt: TGTGCCAGCAGCTTCCGGACTACCTACACCGGGGAGCTGTTTTTT
CDR3aa: CASSFRTTYTGELFF

abundance: .
len: 14
v_gene: TRBV30
j_gene: TRBJ2-5
d_gene: .
CDR3nt: TGTGCCTGGAGTCGGTCCGGCCTACAAGAGACCCAGTACTTC
CDR3aa: CAWSRSGLQETQYF

abundance: .
len: 14
v_gene: TRBV29-1
j_gene: TRBJ1-1
d_gene: TRBD1
CDR3nt: TGCAGCGTTGGGACAGGGGGCCCGAACACTGAAGCTTTCTTT
CDR3aa: CSVGTGGPNTEAFF

abundance: .
len: 17
v_gene: TRBV9
j_gene: TRBJ2-7
d_gene: TRBD2
CDR3nt: TGTGCCAGCAGCGCTTCCCTCCTAGCGGGAGGGTCCTACGAGCAGTACTTC
CDR3aa: CASSASLLAGGSYEQYF

abundance: few
len: 12
v_gene: TRBV6-2/TRBV6-3
j_gene: TRBJ1-1
d_gene: .
CDR3nt: TGTGCCAGCAGGGACCAGAACACTGAAGCTTTCTTT
CDR3aa: CASRDQNTEAFF

abundance: .
len: 18
v_gene: TRBV3-1
j_gene: TRBJ2-1
d_gene: TRBD2
CDR3nt: TGTGCCAGCACCCGCGGGACTAGCGGCCTCGCAACCTACAATGAGCAGTTCTTC
CDR3aa: CASTRGTSGLATYNEQFF

abundance: .
len: 15
v_gene: TRBV10-3
j_gene: TRBJ1-1
d_gene: TRBD1
CDR3nt: TGTGCCATCACCGCGACAGGGCTTCTGAACACTGAAGCTTTCTTT
CDR3aa: CAITATGLLNTEAFF

abundance: .
len: 16
v_gene: TRBV4-1
j_gene: TRBJ2-5
d_gene: .
CDR3nt: TGCGCCAGCAGCTCACCCGGTAGGAAAACCCAAGAGACCCAGTACTTC
CDR3aa: CASSSPGRKTQETQYF

abundance: few
len: 18
v_gene: TRBV12-3/TRBV12-4
j_gene: TRBJ2-2
d_gene: TRBD2
CDR3nt: TGTGCCAGCAGTTTGCTTCTAGCGGGTACAGCGAACACCGGGGAGCTGTTTTTT
CDR3aa: CASSLLLAGTANTGELFF

abundance: few
len: 13
v_gene: TRBV9
j_gene: TRBJ2-7
d_gene: .
CDR3nt: TGTGCCAGCAGCGTAGGTGCGCACTACGAGCAGTACTTC
CDR3aa: CASSVGAHYEQYF

abundance: .
len: 16
v_gene: TRBV24-1
j_gene: TRBJ2-5
d_gene: TRBD1
CDR3nt: TGTGCCACCAGTGATCCGGGGACAGGGAGAGGAGAGACCCAGTACTTC
CDR3aa: CATSDPGTGRGETQYF